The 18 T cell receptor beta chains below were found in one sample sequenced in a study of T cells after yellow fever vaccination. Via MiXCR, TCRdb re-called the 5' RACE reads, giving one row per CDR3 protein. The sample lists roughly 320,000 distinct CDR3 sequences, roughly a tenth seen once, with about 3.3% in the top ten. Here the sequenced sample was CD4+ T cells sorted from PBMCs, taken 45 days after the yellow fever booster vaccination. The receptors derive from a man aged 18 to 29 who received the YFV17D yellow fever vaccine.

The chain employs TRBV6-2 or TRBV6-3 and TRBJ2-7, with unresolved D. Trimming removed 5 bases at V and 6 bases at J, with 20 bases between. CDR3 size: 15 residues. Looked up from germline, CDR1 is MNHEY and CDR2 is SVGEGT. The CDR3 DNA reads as TGTGCCAGCAGTCCTCCTCTCAGGTGGTCGGGCGAGCAGTACGTC. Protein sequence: CASSPPLRWSGEQYV.

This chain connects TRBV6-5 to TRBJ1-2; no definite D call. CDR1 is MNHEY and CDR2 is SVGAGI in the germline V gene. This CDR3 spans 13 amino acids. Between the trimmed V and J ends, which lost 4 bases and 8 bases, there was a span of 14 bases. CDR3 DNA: TGTGCCAGCAGTTCCACCTTCCGCCGCGGCTACACCTTC. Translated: CASSSTFRRGYTF.

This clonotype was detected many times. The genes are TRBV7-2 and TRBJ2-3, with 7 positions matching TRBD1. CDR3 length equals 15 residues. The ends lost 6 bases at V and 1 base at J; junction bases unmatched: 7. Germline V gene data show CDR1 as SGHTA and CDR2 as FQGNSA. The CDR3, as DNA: TGTGCCAGCAGTGACACAGGGGTCGGCACAGATACGCAGTATTTT. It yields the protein CASSDTGVGTDTQYF. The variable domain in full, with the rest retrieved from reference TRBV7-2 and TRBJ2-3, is GAGVSQSPSNKVTEKGKDVELRCDPISGHTALYWYRQSLGQGLEFLIYFQGNSAPDKSGLPSDRFSAERTGGSVSTLTIQRTQQEDSAVYLCASSDTGVGTDTQYFGPGTRLTVL.

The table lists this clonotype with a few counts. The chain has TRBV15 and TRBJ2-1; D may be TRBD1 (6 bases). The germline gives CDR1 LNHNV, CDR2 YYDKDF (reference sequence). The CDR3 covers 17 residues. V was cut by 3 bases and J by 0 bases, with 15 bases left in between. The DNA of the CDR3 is TGTGCCACCAGCAGGTTGGGACACTCAATCTCCTACAATGAGCAGTTCTTC. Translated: CATSRLGHSISYNEQFF. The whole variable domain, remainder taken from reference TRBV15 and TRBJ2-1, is DAMVIQNPRYQVTQFGKPVTLSCSQTLNHNVMYWYQQKSSQAPKLLFHYYDKDFNNEADTPDNFQSRRPNTSFCFLDIRSPGLGDTAMYLCATSRLGHSISYNEQFFGPGTRLTVL.

CDR3 protein: CASSLNDIYGYTF. For the CDR3, the DNA is TGTGCCAGCAGCTTGAACGATATATATGGCTACACCTTC. The gene calls are TRBV5-4 and TRBJ1-2; no clear D. The V end lost 1 base, the J end lost 5 bases, and 9 bases lay between the germline ends. In germline, CDR1 is SGHNT, CDR2 YYREEE (reference sequence). The CDR3 is 13 amino acids.

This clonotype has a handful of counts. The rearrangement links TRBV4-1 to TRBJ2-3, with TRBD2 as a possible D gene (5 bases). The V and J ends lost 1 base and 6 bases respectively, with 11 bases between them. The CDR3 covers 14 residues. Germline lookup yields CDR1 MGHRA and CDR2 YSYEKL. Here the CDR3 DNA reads TGCGCCAGCAGCCAAGGCAGGCGAGGGGATACGCAGTATTTT. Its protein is CASSQGRRGDTQYF.

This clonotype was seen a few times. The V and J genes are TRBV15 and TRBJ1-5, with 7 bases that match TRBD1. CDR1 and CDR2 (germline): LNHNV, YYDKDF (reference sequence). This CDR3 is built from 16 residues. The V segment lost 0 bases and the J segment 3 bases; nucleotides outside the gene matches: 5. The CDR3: CATSRDMGTDNQPQHF. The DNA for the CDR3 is TGTGCCACCAGCAGAGATATGGGGACAGACAATCAGCCCCAGCATTTT.

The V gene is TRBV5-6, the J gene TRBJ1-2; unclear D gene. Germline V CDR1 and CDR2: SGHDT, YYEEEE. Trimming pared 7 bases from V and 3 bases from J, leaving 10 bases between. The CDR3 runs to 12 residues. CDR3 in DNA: TGTGCCAGCTTCTTCCAGGACTATGGCTACACCTTC. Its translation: CASFFQDYGYTF.

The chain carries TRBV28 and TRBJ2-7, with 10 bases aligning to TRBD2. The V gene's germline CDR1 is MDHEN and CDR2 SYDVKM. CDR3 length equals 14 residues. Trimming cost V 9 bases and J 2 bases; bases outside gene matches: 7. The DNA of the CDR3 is TGTGCCAGTCCTACTAGCGGGGAAACCTACGAGCAGTACGTC. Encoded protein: CASPTSGETYEQYV.

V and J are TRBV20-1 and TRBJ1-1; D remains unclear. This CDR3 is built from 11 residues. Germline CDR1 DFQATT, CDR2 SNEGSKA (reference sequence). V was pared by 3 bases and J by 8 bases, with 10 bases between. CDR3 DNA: TGCAGTGCTAGGAAGGTGCCCGAAGCTTTCTTT. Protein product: CSARKVPEAFF.

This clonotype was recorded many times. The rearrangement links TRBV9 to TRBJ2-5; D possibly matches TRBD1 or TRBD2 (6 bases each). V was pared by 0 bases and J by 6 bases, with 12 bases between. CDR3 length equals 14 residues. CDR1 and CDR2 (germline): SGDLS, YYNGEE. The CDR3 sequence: CASSVEGGWQTQYF. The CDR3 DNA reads TGTGCCAGCAGCGTAGAGGGGGGCTGGCAGACCCAGTACTTC.

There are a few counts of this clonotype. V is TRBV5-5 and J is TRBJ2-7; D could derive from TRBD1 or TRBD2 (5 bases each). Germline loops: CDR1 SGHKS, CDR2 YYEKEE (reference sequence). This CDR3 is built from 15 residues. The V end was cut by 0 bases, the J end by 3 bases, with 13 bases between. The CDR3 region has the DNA TGTGCCAGCAGCTTGGGGGGGACGGATGTCTACGAGCAGTACTTC. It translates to CASSLGGTDVYEQYF.

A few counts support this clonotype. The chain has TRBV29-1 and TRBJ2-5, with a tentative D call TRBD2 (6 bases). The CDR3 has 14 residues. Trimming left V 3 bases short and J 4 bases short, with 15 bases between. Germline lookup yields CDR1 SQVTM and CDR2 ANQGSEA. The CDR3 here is CSVDPQLALETQYF. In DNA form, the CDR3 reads TGCAGCGTTGATCCCCAACTAGCATTAGAGACCCAGTACTTC.

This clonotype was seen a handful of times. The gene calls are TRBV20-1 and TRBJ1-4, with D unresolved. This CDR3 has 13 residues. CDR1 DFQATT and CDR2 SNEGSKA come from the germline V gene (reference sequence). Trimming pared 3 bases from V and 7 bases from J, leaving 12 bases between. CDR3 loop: CSARLQSTEKLFF. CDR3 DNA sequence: TGCAGTGCTAGGCTACAGTCCACTGAAAAACTGTTTTTT.

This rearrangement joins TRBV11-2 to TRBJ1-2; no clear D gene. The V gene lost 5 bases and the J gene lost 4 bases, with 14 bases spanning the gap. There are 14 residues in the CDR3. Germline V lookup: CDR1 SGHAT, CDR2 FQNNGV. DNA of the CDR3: TGTGCCAGCAGCCCCAGAAGGGTTGGCTATGGCTACACCTTC. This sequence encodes CASSPRRVGYGYTF.

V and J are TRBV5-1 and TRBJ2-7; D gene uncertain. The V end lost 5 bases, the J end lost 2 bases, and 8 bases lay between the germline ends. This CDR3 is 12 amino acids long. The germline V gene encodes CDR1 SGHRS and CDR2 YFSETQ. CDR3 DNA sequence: TGCGCCAGCAGACACTCGCCCTACGAGCAGTACTTC. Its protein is CASRHSPYEQYF.

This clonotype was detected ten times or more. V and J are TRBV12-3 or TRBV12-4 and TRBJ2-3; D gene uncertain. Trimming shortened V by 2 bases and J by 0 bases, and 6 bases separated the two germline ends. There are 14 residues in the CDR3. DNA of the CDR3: TGTGCCAGCAGTTTACACGGAAGCACAGATACGCAGTATTTT. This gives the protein CASSLHGSTDTQYF.

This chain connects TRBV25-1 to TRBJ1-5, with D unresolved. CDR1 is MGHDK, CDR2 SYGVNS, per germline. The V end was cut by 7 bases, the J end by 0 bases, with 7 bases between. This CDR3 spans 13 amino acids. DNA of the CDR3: TGTGCCAGCAAGGGCCGTAGCAATCAGCCCCAGCATTTT. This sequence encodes CASKGRSNQPQHF.